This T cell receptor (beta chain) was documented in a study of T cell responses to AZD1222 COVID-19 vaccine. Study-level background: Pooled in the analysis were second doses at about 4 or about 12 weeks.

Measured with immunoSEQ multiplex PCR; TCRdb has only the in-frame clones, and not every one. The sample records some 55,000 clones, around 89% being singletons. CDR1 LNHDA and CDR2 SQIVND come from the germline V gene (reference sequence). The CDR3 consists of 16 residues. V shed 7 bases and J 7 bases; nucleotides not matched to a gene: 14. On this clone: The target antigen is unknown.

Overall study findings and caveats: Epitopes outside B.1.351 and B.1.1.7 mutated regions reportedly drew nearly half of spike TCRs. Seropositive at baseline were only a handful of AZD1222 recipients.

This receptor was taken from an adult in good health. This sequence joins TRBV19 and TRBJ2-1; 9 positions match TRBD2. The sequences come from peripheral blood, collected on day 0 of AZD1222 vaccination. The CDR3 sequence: CASTPVGREGRNEQFF. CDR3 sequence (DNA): TGTGCCAGTACCCCGGTGGGGCGGGAGGGCCGGAATGAGCAGTTCTTC.